These 20 T cell receptor beta chains came from one sample sequenced in a study of blood T cell repertoires in COVID-19. Produced via immunoSEQ multiplex PCR; TCRdb's table is partial and in-frame only. The repertoire has under 200,000 clones, 74% of them found once; the top ten carry about 3%. The sequencing input was peripheral blood. The receptors were gathered from a woman over 75 with acute or convalescent COVID-19.

The chain links TRBV18 to TRBJ2-2; the match to TRBD2 covers 9 bases. The CDR3 is 14 residues long. J gave up 4 bases and V 9 bases, and 6 bases lay outside the gene matches. Germline CDR1 is KGHSH and CDR2 is LQKENI. CDR3 sequence (DNA): TGTGCCAGTCGGGCAGCGGGAGGCACCGGGGAGCTGTTTTTT. Translated, it gives CASRAAGGTGELFF.

The chain recombines TRBV7-9 with TRBJ1-6; 10 bases align to TRBD1. Germline V CDR1 and CDR2: SEHNR, FQNEAQ (reference sequence). This CDR3 spans 13 amino acids. V lost 11 bases, J lost 7 bases, and 5 bases stayed unmatched. This CDR3 reads CALAGQGNSPLHF. The CDR3 DNA follows: TGTGCCCTGGCGGGACAGGGGAATTCACCCCTCCACTTT.

This clone was picked up a small number of times. This chain uses TRBV4-2 with TRBJ1-3; D is unresolved. The germline V gene encodes CDR1 LGHNA and CDR2 YNFKEQ. V was trimmed by 2 bases and J by 0 bases, leaving 11 bases between them. This CDR3 region has 16 residues. The chain's CDR3 is CASSQRWAASGNTIYF. CDR3 bases: TGTGCCAGCAGCCAAAGATGGGCCGCCTCTGGAAACACCATATATTTT.

This chain uses TRBV24-1 with TRBJ2-3; D is unresolved. CDR3 size: 14 residues. In germline, CDR1 is KGHDR, CDR2 SFDVKD. V was clipped by 3 bases and J by 4 bases, with 10 bases between them. CDR3 protein: CATSDDPRPDTQYF. In DNA form, the CDR3 reads TGTGCCACCAGTGATGATCCGCGTCCAGATACGCAGTATTTT.

This clone was seen only a few times. J is TRBJ1-6 and V is TRBV9; TRBD1 aligns across 8 bases. J lost 8 bases, V lost 0 bases, and 4 bases had no gene match. Germline V CDR1 and CDR2: SGDLS, YYNGEE. The CDR3 is 15 amino acids. The DNA for the CDR3 is TGTGCCAGCAGCGTAGCAGGGGGCGAGGATTCACCCCTCCACTTT. Translation gives CASSVAGGEDSPLHF.

The chain carries TRBV9 and TRBJ2-7; 9 bases are a match to TRBD1. The CDR3 consists of 14 residues. From germline, CDR1 is SGDLS and CDR2 YYNGEE. The junction had 2 bases not matched to a gene; V was cut back by 0 bases and J by 4 bases. The CDR3 here is CASSVGQGVYEQYF. The CDR3 DNA reads as TGTGCCAGCAGCGTAGGACAGGGGGTGTACGAGCAGTACTTC.

The rearrangement links TRBV5-1 to TRBJ2-3; 8 bases line up with TRBD2. In germline, CDR1 is SGHRS, CDR2 YFSETQ. CDR3 length equals 16 residues. V lost 0 bases and J lost 0; bases outside the gene matches: 3. DNA for the CDR3: TGCGCCAGCAGCTTGGAACCTAGCGGGAGCACAGATACGCAGTATTTT. Amino acids: CASSLEPSGSTDTQYF.

The chain recombines TRBV2 with TRBJ2-1; D ambiguous. Trimming stripped 5 bases from V and 5 bases from J, with 10 bases between. This CDR3 region has 13 residues. The germline V gene encodes CDR1 SNHLY and CDR2 FYNNEI. DNA for the CDR3: TGTGCCAGCAGTTGGAAACGGGACAATGAGCAGTTCTTC. It translates to CASSWKRDNEQFF. Supplemented by reference TRBV2 and TRBJ2-1, the full variable domain reads EPEVTQTPSHQVTQMGQEVILRCVPISNHLYFYWYRQILGQKVEFLVSFYNNEISEKSEIFDDQFSVERPDGSNFTLKIRSTKLEDSAMYFCASSWKRDNEQFFGPGTRLTVL.

This clone was seen only a few times. J is TRBJ2-1 and V is TRBV28; tentative D call: TRBD1 (6 bases). Germline CDR1 MDHEN, CDR2 SYDVKM. Deletions cut 6 bases from V and 6 bases from J, with 21 bases between. This CDR3 contains 16 residues. CDR3 nucleotides: TGTGCCAGCAGCCTGGTCGGGACACATACCACCAATGAGCAGTTCTTC. It codes for CASSLVGTHTTNEQFF.

This clone was recorded many times. The J gene is TRBJ2-1, the V gene TRBV3-1 (or the pseudogene TRBV3-2), with 9 positions matching TRBD2. After removal of 0 bases from V and 16 bases from J, the junction contained 10 bases not matched to a gene. The V gene's germline CDR1 is LGHDT and CDR2 YNNKEL (reference sequence). This CDR3 region has 14 residues. CDR3 bases: TGTGCCAGCAGCCAAGATACGACTAGCGGAATGCTCTTCTTC. Translating it yields CASSQDTTSGMLFF.

This clone was seen just once. The V and J genes are TRBV2 and TRBJ2-1, with 8 bases matching TRBD2. The CDR3 is made up of 18 amino acids. Germline-derived CDR1 and CDR2 are SNHLY and FYNNEI. Trimming at V came to 3 bases and at J to 3 bases, leaving 13 bases not matched to a gene. CDR3 protein: CASSEGPRIAGLYNEQFF. The CDR3 DNA is TGTGCCAGCAGTGAGGGCCCGCGGATAGCGGGACTCTACAATGAGCAGTTCTTC.

This clone turned up a few times. J is TRBJ2-2 and V is TRBV24-1, with TRBD1 as a possible D gene (6 bases). V was clipped by 3 bases and J by 7 bases, with 14 bases between them. This CDR3 region has 15 residues. Germline CDR1 and CDR2: KGHDR and SFDVKD. The CDR3 region is CATSDGQSFGGELFF. The DNA for the CDR3 is TGTGCCACCAGTGATGGACAGTCTTTTGGCGGGGAGCTGTTTTTT.

This chain links TRBV30 with TRBJ2-7; D gene unclear. Per the germline V gene, CDR1 is GTSNPN and CDR2 is SVGIG (reference sequence). V was clipped by 2 bases and J by 6 bases, with 8 bases between them. CDR3 length: 11 residues. Written as DNA, the CDR3 is TGTGCCTGGAGTTGGCTTTCCGAGCAGTACTTC. Amino acids: CAWSWLSEQYF.

V and J are TRBV18 and TRBJ1-1, with 8 bases fitting TRBD1. Germline assignment: CDR1 KGHSH and CDR2 LQKENI. V was clipped by 5 bases and J by 4 bases; unmatched bases: 9. The CDR3 loop spans 15 amino acids. As DNA, the CDR3 is TGTGCCAGCTCATCACAGGACAGGGTCGGCACTGAAGCTTTCTTT. Its translation is CASSSQDRVGTEAFF.

V is TRBV27 and J is TRBJ1-5; TRBD1 is a possible D gene (5 bases). Germline lookup yields CDR1 MNHEY and CDR2 SMNVEV (reference sequence). V was shortened by 0 bases and J by 2 bases, with 11 bases between the two germline ends. This CDR3 region has 16 residues. The CDR3 sequence is CASSLSGRVGNQPQHF. The DNA of the CDR3 is TGTGCCAGCAGTTTATCAGGCAGGGTGGGCAATCAGCCCCAGCATTTT.

The chain combines TRBV4-1 with TRBJ1-3; D is unclear. The CDR3 covers 15 residues. The V end was cut by 2 bases, the J end by 1 base, with 9 bases between. The germline gives CDR1 MGHRA, CDR2 YSYEKL. The CDR3 sequence: CASSQPTQSGNTIYF. In DNA form, the CDR3 reads TGCGCCAGCAGCCAACCTACACAGTCTGGAAACACCATATATTTT.

This chain joins TRBV5-1 and TRBJ2-5, with 10 bases lining up with TRBD2. With V trimmed by 0 bases and J by 4 bases, 6 bases remained unmatched. This CDR3 has 16 residues. Per the germline V gene, CDR1 is SGHRS and CDR2 is YFSETQ. CDR3 sequence reads: CASSLGLAGDIETQYF. Written as DNA, the CDR3 is TGCGCCAGCAGCTTGGGTCTAGCGGGAGACATAGAGACCCAGTACTTC.

V usage is TRBV7-2 and J usage is TRBJ2-7; D may be TRBD1 (5 bases). CDR3 size: 14 residues. V was trimmed by 5 bases and J by 0 bases, leaving 11 bases between them. Germline lookup yields CDR1 SGHTA and CDR2 FQGNSA. CDR3: CASSTGPNSYEQYF. DNA of the CDR3: TGTGCCAGCAGCACAGGACCCAACTCCTACGAGCAGTACTTC. The entire variable domain, with the rest obtained from reference TRBV7-2 and TRBJ2-7, is as follows: GAGVSQSPSNKVTEKGKDVELRCDPISGHTALYWYRQSLGQGLEFLIYFQGNSAPDKSGLPSDRFSAERTGGSVSTLTIQRTQQEDSAVYLCASSTGPNSYEQYFGPGTRLTVT.

This chain joins TRBV6-5 and TRBJ2-1, with a tentative D call TRBD2 (6 bases). The V gene lost 5 bases and the J gene lost 5 bases, with 16 bases spanning the gap. Germline V gene lookup returns CDR1 MNHEY and CDR2 SVGAGI. This CDR3 spans 15 amino acids. The CDR3 region is CASSRAGTLDNEQFF. The CDR3 DNA reads as TGTGCCAGCAGTCGGGCCGGGACTCTCGACAATGAGCAGTTCTTC.

V is TRBV6-2 or TRBV6-3 and J is TRBJ2-3, with 7 bases fitting TRBD1. The V gene end was trimmed by 4 bases and the J gene end by 1 base; junction bases not matched to a gene: 8. Germline V lookup: CDR1 MNHEY, CDR2 SVGEGT. The CDR3 spans 16 residues. The CDR3 here is CASSWQGGGRTDTQYF. The CDR3, as DNA: TGTGCCAGCAGTTGGCAAGGGGGCGGACGCACAGATACGCAGTATTTT.